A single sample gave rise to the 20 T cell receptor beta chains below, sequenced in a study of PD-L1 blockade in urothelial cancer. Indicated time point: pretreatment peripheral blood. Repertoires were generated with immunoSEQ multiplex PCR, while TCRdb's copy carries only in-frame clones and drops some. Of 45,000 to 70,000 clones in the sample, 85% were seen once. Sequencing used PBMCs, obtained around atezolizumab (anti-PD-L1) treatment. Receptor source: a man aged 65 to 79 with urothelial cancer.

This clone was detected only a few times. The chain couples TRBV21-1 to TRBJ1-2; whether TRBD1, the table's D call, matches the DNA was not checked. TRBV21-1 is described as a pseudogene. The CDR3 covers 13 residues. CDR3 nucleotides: TGTGCCAGCAGCAAAGCGCCGGCAGGGGGCTACACCTTC. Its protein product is CASSKAPAGGYTF.

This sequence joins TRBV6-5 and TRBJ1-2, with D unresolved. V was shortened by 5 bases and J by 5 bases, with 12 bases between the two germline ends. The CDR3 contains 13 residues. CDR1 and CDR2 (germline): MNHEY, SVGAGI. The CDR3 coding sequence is TGTGCCAGCAGTCCCACCGCGTTTTATGGCTACACCTTC. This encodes CASSPTAFYGYTF.

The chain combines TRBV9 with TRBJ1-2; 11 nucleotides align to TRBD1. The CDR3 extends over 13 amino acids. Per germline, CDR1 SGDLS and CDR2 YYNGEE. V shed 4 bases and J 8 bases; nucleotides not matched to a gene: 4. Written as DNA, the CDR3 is TGTGCCAGCAGCTTGGACAGGGGGCTGGGCTACACCTTC. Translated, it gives CASSLDRGLGYTF.

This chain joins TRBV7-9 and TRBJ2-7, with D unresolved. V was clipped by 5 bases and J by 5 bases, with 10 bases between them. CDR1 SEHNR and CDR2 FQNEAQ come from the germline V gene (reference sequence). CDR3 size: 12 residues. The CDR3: CASSPSDNEQYF. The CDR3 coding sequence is TGTGCCAGCAGCCCCTCCGACAACGAGCAGTACTTC.

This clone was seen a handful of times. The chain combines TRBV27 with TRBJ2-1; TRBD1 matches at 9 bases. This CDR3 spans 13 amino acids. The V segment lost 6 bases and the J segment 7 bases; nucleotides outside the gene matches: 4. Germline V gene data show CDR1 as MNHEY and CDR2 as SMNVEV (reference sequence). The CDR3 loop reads CASRPTGGNEQFF. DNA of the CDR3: TGTGCCAGCAGGCCGACAGGGGGAAATGAGCAGTTCTTC.

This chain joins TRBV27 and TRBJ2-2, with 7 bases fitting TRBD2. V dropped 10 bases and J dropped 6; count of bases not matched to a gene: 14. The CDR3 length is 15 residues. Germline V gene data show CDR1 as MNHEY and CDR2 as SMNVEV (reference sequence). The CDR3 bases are TGTGCCACCTTGGTAGGGGCTAGCGGCTCCGGGGAGCTGTTTTTT. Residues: CATLVGASGSGELFF.

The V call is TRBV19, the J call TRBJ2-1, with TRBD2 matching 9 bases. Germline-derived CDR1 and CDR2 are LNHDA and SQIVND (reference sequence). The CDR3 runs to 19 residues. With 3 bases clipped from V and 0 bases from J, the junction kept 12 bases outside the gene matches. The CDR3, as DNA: TGTGCCAGTAGTATCGGGGTAGCGGGAGCCCTTACCTCCTACAATGAGCAGTTCTTC. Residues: CASSIGVAGALTSYNEQFF.

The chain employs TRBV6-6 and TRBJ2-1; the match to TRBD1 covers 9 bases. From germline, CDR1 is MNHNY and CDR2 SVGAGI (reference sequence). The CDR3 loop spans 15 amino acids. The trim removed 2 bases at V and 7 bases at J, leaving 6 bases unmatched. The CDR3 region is CASSYPGQGNNEQFF. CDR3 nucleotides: TGTGCCAGCAGTTACCCCGGACAGGGGAATAATGAGCAGTTCTTC.

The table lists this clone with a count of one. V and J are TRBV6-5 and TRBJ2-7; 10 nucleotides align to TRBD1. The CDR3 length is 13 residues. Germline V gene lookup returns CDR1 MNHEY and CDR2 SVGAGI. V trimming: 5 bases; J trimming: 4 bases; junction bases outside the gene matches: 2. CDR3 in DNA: TGTGCCAGCAGTATGGACAGGGGGTACGAGCAGTACTTC. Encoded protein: CASSMDRGYEQYF.

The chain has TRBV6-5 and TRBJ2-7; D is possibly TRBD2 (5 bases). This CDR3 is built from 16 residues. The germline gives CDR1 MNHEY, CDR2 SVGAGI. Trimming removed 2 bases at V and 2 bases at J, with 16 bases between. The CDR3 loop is CASSYGRSDYAYEQYF. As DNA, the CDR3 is TGTGCCAGCAGTTACGGGCGATCCGACTACGCCTACGAGCAGTACTTC.

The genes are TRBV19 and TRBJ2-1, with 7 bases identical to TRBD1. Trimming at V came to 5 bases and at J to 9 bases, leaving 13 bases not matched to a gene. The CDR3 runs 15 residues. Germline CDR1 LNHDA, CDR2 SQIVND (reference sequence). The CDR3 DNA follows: TGTGCCAGTAGTTCCTCGACAGGGTATTCCCCTGAGCAGTTCTTC. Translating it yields CASSSSTGYSPEQFF.

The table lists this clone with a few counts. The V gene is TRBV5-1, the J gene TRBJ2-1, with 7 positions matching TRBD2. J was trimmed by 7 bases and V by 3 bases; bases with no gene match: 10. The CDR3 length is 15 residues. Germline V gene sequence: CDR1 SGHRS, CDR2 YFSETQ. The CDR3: CASSSPGLPTNEQFF. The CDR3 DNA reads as TGCGCCAGCAGCTCCCCGGGACTACCTACGAATGAGCAGTTCTTC.

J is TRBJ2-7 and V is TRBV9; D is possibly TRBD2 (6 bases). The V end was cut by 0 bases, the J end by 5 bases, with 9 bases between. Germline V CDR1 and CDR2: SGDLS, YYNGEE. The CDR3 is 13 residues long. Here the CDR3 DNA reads TGTGCCAGCAGCGTAGCGGGAGCTGACGAGCAGTACTTC. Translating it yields CASSVAGADEQYF.

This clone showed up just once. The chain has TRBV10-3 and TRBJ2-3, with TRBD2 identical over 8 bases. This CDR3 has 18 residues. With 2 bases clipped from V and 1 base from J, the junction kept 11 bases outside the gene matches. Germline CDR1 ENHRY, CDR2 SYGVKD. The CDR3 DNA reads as TGTGCCATCAGTGAGACGCCGGGACTAGGAGGCGGCACAGATACGCAGTATTTT. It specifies CAISETPGLGGGTDTQYF.

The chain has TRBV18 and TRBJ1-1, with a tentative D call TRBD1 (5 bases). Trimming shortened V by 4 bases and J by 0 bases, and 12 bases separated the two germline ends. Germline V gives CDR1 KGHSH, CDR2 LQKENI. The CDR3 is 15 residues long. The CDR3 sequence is CASSQKRQMNTEAFF. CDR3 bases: TGTGCCAGCTCACAAAAACGACAGATGAACACTGAAGCTTTCTTT.

The CDR3 region is CASSLSVYGSSGYEQYF. As DNA, the CDR3 is TGTGCCAGCAGTTTATCGGTGTATGGGTCTAGCGGCTACGAGCAGTACTTC. The rearrangement uses TRBV27 and TRBJ2-7; 7 nucleotides line up with TRBD2. Germline V lookup: CDR1 MNHEY, CDR2 SMNVEV (reference sequence). With V trimmed by 0 bases and J by 3 bases, 11 bases remained unmatched. The CDR3 spans 17 residues.

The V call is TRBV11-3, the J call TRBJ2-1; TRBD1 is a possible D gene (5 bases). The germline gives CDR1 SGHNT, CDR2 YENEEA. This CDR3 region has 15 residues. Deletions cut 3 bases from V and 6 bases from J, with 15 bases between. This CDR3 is CASSLQGRGSNEQFF. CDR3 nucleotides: TGTGCCAGCAGCTTGCAGGGAAGGGGATCCAATGAGCAGTTCTTC.

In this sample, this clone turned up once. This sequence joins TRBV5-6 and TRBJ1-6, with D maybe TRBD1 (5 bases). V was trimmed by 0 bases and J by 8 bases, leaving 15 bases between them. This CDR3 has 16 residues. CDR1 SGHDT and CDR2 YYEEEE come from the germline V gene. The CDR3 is CASSLEGSRVDSPLHF. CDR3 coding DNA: TGTGCCAGCAGCTTGGAGGGCAGCAGGGTGGATTCACCCCTCCACTTT.

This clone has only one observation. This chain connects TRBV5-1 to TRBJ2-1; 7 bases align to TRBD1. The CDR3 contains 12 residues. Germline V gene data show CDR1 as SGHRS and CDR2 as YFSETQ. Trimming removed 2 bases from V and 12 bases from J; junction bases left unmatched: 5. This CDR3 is CASSLDGDRQFF. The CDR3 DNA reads TGCGCCAGCAGCTTAGATGGGGACAGGCAGTTCTTC.

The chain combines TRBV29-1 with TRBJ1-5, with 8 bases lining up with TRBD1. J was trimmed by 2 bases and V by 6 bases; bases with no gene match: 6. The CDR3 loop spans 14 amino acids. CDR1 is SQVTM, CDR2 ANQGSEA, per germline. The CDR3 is CSVAQGGRNQPQHF. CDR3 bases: TGCAGCGTGGCACAGGGGGGGCGCAATCAGCCCCAGCATTTT.